This T cell receptor (beta chain) was obtained from a study of identical twins. This clonotype was seen more than once but under ten times. J was trimmed by 4 bases and V by 5 bases; bases with no gene match: 4. CDR1 is MNHEY and CDR2 is SMNVEV in the germline V gene (reference sequence). The CDR3 loop spans 15 amino acids. TCRdb called the 5' RACE reads again in MiXCR, with one record for every CDR3 protein. The sample holds hundreds of thousands of distinct CDR3 sequences; approximately 13% are singletons and the top ten take just over 7%. The same data also went into a second study, on yellow fever vaccine responses in identical twins.

V usage is TRBV27 and J usage is TRBJ2-2, with 10 bases that match TRBD1. The sample comprised CD8+ T cells sorted from blood. The sequence was collected from a young woman in good health. The CDR3 DNA follows: TGTGCCAGCAGTACCAGGGACAGGGGCACCGGGGAGCTGTTTTTT. Protein product: CASSTRDRGTGELFF.